This TCR beta chain was recorded in a study of blood T cells in healthy people across ages. Study at large: Template switching caught about one barcoded beta molecule for each two T cells. Study-wide findings and caveats: Estimates of diversity drawn from one million T cells were considered underestimates. TCR beta diversity was tightly associated with the proportion of naive T cells.

PCR was performed a second time for 7 to 11 cycles using a sample-barcoded 5' primer and a J-beta primer mix. Researchers report that a template-switch adaptor with 12 random nucleotides tagged each cDNA molecule. TCRdb re-derived calls from the 5' RACE reads in MiXCR, one entry per CDR3 protein. The sample yields about 1.4 million distinct CDR3 sequences, around 59% seen once. Germline assignment: CDR1 SEHNR and CDR2 FQNEAQ (reference sequence). The V end was cut by 1 base, the J end by 3 bases, with 16 bases between. This CDR3 is built from 16 residues. This clonotype was picked up a small number of times. Antigen unknown.

This clonotype was sampled from a young man in good health. V usage is TRBV7-9 and J usage is TRBJ2-7; D not certain. Material: blood. For the CDR3, the DNA is TGTGCCAGCAGCTTAGACTGGGTGGGGAACAGCTACGAGCAGTACTTC. Its protein product is CASSLDWVGNSYEQYF.